These 30 T cell receptor beta chains originate from one sample sequenced in a study of Graves' ophthalmopathy and Graves' hyperthyroidism. Amplification targeted the TCR beta CDR3 regions, with RNA transcripts as the source material. The library came from an HTBI-primed first-round RT-PCR and a second-round multiplex PCR. TCRdb processed the multiplex PCR reads anew with MiXCR; each CDR3 protein has one entry. The sample includes 350,000 to 450,000 distinct CDR3 sequences, approximately 21% of them seen just once. Sequences were obtained from peripheral blood. The receptors originated from a woman younger than 35 with stable Graves' hyperthyroidism.

With respect to this clonotype: The junction differs from germline at one of its ends, possibly a read error. The gene calls are TRBV2 and TRBJ2-5; D ambiguous. Germline V gene data show CDR1 as SNHLY and CDR2 as FYNNEI. CDR3 size: 13 residues. The CDR3 loop is CASSSTYQETKYF. The CDR3 region has the DNA TGTGCCAGCAGTTCGACATACCAAGAGACCAAGTACTTC.

This clonotype occurred many times. The chain has TRBV29-1 and TRBJ1-1; D remains ambiguous. CDR3 size: 11 residues. The germline CDR1 and CDR2 sequences are SQVTM and ANQGSEA. V shed 4 bases and J shed 11 bases, with 14 bases lying between them. The CDR3 spells CSVARVDLAFF. DNA for the CDR3: TGCAGCGTTGCCCGGGTTGATCTGGCTTTCTTT.

This clonotype was seen repeatedly, ten times or more. The chain is built from TRBV19 and TRBJ1-5, with 7 bases fitting TRBD1. V shed 8 bases and J 4 bases; nucleotides not matched to a gene: 8. CDR3 length: 14 residues. Germline V gene sequence: CDR1 LNHDA, CDR2 SQIVND (reference sequence). Written as DNA, the CDR3 is TGTGCCAGTCAACGGGACAGCCGAAATCAGCCCCAGCATTTT. Translating gives CASQRDSRNQPQHF.

This clonotype was seen at least ten times. This chain connects TRBV30 to TRBJ2-2; D remains ambiguous. Trimming cost V 2 bases and J 2 bases, with 18 bases left between them. Germline V gene lookup returns CDR1 GTSNPN and CDR2 SVGIG (reference sequence). This CDR3 is 17 amino acids long. CDR3 DNA: TGTGCCTGGAGTCCACTACCAATTCAAGCTAACACCGGGGAGCTGTTTTTT. Translating gives CAWSPLPIQANTGELFF.

The chain is built from TRBV12-3 or TRBV12-4 and TRBJ1-2; TRBD1 aligns across 12 bases. The CDR3 is made up of 16 amino acids. V shed 9 bases and J 7 bases; nucleotides not matched to a gene: 15. The CDR3 region is CASSTGTGGLIGGYTF. CDR3 in DNA: TGTGCCAGTAGTACCGGGACAGGGGGCCTTATTGGTGGCTACACCTTC.

This clonotype was detected ten times or more. The rearrangement joins TRBV12-3 or TRBV12-4 to TRBJ2-5, with D possibly TRBD2 on 6 matching bases. V lost 3 bases, J lost 7 bases, and 12 bases lay in between. The CDR3 is 13 residues long. CDR3 protein: CASSFMREGTQYF. Here the CDR3 DNA reads TGTGCCAGCAGTTTCATGCGGGAAGGGACCCAGTACTTC.

This clonotype was counted many times. The chain uses TRBV4-1 and TRBJ1-5, with TRBD1 as a possible D gene (6 bases). V gave up 3 bases and J gave up 1 base, with 10 bases separating them. Per the germline V gene, CDR1 is MGHRA and CDR2 is YSYEKL. CDR3 length equals 15 residues. This CDR3 is CASSHRTGSNQPQHF. The CDR3 DNA follows: TGCGCCAGCAGCCACCGAACAGGGAGCAATCAGCCCCAGCATTTT.

In this sample, this clonotype turned up a few times. V and J are TRBV2 and TRBJ2-5, with a weak D call TRBD1 (6 bases). Germline V lookup: CDR1 SNHLY, CDR2 FYNNEI. This CDR3 comprises 15 residues. Trimming stripped 7 bases from V and 2 bases from J, with 17 bases between. CDR3 coding DNA: TGTGCCAGCACTTACCCGGGACACCTACAAGAGACCCAGTACTTC. This codes for CASTYPGHLQETQYF.

This clonotype was counted ten times or more. The chain is built from TRBV20-1 and TRBJ1-1; no clear D gene. Germline assignment: CDR1 DFQATT and CDR2 SNEGSKA (reference sequence). This CDR3 has 13 residues. V was clipped by 3 bases and J by 4 bases, with 12 bases between them. The CDR3, as DNA: TGCAGTGCTAGGGGGATCAGGTTCACTGAAGCTTTCTTT. This sequence encodes CSARGIRFTEAFF.

V and J are TRBV12-3 or TRBV12-4 and TRBJ1-2, with 7 bases fitting TRBD1. CDR3 length: 12 residues. With V trimmed by 7 bases and J by 8 bases, 7 bases remained unmatched. The CDR3 DNA is TGTGCCAGCACTACAGGGGTGGGCGGCTACACCTTC. It is translated as CASTTGVGGYTF.

The V call is TRBV12-3 or TRBV12-4, the J call TRBJ2-5, with D possibly TRBD2 on 6 matching bases. The CDR3 consists of 14 residues. Trimming took 4 bases from V and 5 from J, leaving 14 bases between them. As DNA, the CDR3 is TGTGCCAGCAGTTATCCGGGGGTAGGGGAGACCCAGTACTTC. Encoded protein: CASSYPGVGETQYF.

This clonotype was observed a few times. The CDR3 DNA sequence: TGTGCCAGCAGTCCCCTCTTGACGGGACAGGGCCACGAGCAGTACTTC. It specifies CASSPLLTGQGHEQYF. V gene TRBV6-1 combines with J gene TRBJ2-7; 9 bases agree with TRBD1. Per the germline V gene, CDR1 is MNHNS and CDR2 is SASEGT. The CDR3 spans 16 residues. Trimming removed 5 bases from V and 5 bases from J; junction bases left unmatched: 13.

This clonotype was detected many times. This chain joins TRBV29-1 and TRBJ2-5, with D uncertain. The CDR3 is made up of 14 amino acids. CDR1 and CDR2 from the germline V gene are SQVTM and ANQGSEA. The germline V and J ends were trimmed by 6 bases and 1 base, with 15 bases remaining between them. The CDR3 sequence is CSVDASWAQETQYF. DNA of the CDR3: TGCAGCGTGGACGCGAGTTGGGCCCAAGAGACCCAGTACTTC.

V usage is TRBV6-4 and J usage is TRBJ1-1, with 8 bases identical to TRBD1. Germline V gives CDR1 MRHNA, CDR2 SNTAGT. The CDR3 totals 15 residues. Trimming took 6 bases from V and 6 from J; bases not matched to a gene: 12. CDR3 nucleotides: TGTGCCAGCAGAGAAACGACAGGGGATAACTCTGAAGCTTTCTTT. It is translated as CASRETTGDNSEAFF.

The rearrangement links TRBV7-3 to TRBJ2-5; D unclear. Germline values: CDR1 SGHTA, CDR2 FQGTGA. CDR3 length: 13 amino acids. V lost 3 bases and J 4 bases, leaving 9 bases between the germline ends. The CDR3 coding sequence is TGTGCCAGCAGCTTGGAAATAGTAGAGACCCAGTACTTC. Protein sequence: CASSLEIVETQYF.

This clonotype showed up many times. V and J are TRBV28 and TRBJ1-5; the match to TRBD1 covers 7 bases. Germline V gene data show CDR1 as MDHEN and CDR2 as SYDVKM. The length of the CDR3 is 16 residues. With 2 bases clipped from V and 6 bases from J, the junction kept 10 bases outside the gene matches. As DNA, the CDR3 is TGTGCCAGCAGTTTAGGAGGGGGCGCCTTGGCTCAGCCCCAGCATTTT. It yields the protein CASSLGGGALAQPQHF.

This clonotype occurred once. V usage is TRBV5-1 and J usage is TRBJ1-6; 8 bases align to TRBD1. The germline CDR1 and CDR2 sequences are SGHRS and YFSETQ. Trimming took 4 bases from V and 8 from J; bases not matched to a gene: 8. There are 15 residues in the CDR3. Here the CDR3 DNA reads TGCGCCAGCAGCCCTCGGAGGGGACAGGATTCACCCCTCCACTTT. Translating it yields CASSPRRGQDSPLHF.

This clonotype has at least ten counts. This chain joins TRBV14 and TRBJ2-5, with 11 bases lining up with TRBD2. The germline V gene encodes CDR1 SGHDN and CDR2 FVKESK. J lost 4 bases, V lost 1 base, and 14 bases had no gene match. The CDR3 contains 19 residues. The CDR3 reads CASSQARLAGIGIGETQYF. The CDR3 DNA is TGTGCCAGCAGCCAAGCCAGACTAGCGGGAATTGGTATAGGAGAGACCCAGTACTTC.

The V gene is TRBV9, the J gene TRBJ2-5, with a weak D call TRBD2 (5 bases). This CDR3 contains 14 residues. With 4 bases removed from V and 12 bases from J, the gap between germline ends came to 22 bases. In germline, CDR1 is SGDLS, CDR2 YYNGEE. CDR3 bases: TGTGCCAGCAGCCAAGTGGGAGCGAGAGAGACGGAGTACTTC. Protein: CASSQVGARETEYF.

This clonotype was recorded at least ten times. The chain joins TRBV11-2 to TRBJ2-7; 11 bases align to TRBD2. There are 18 residues in the CDR3. Germline values: CDR1 SGHAT, CDR2 FQNNGV. Germline trimming cut 5 bases from V and 7 bases from J; bases unmatched to any gene: 19. Written as DNA, the CDR3 is TGTGCCAGCAGCCCGGGAGGGGCTAGCGGGAGGTTTTCTTATGAGCAGTACTTC. It codes for CASSPGGASGRFSYEQYF.

This clonotype was counted at least ten times. V and J are TRBV6-5 and TRBJ1-2; D is ambiguous. This CDR3 region has 13 residues. Germline V gene sequence: CDR1 MNHEY, CDR2 SVGAGI. Trimming left V 2 bases short and J 4 bases short, with 8 bases between. CDR3 sequence reads: CASSYVRAYGYTF. The DNA of the CDR3 is TGTGCCAGCAGTTACGTCAGAGCCTATGGCTACACCTTC.

The chain combines TRBV6-1 with TRBJ2-2, with a weak D call TRBD2 (5 bases). With 9 bases removed from V and 1 base from J, the gap between germline ends came to 12 bases. Germline assignment: CDR1 MNHNS and CDR2 SASEGT. CDR3 size: 14 residues. CDR3 coding DNA: TGTGCCAGTGTGGGGAGTGAGAACACCGGGGAGCTGTTTTTT. Protein: CASVGSENTGELFF.

This clonotype occurred many times. The V and J genes are TRBV7-3 and TRBJ1-1; the D gene is possibly TRBD1 (5 bases). This CDR3 has 13 amino acids. Germline V gene lookup returns CDR1 SGHTA and CDR2 FQGTGA. V was cut by 5 bases and J by 4 bases, with 11 bases left in between. CDR3 bases: TGTGCCAGCAGCCCCTCGAGGGGCACTGAAGCTTTCTTT. It translates to CASSPSRGTEAFF.

This clonotype was counted ten times or more. The genes are TRBV12-5 and TRBJ2-2; TRBD2 aligns across 12 bases. The germline V gene encodes CDR1 LGHNT and CDR2 FRNRAP. The CDR3 covers 20 residues. Trimming removed 0 bases from V and 3 bases from J; junction bases left unmatched: 11. The CDR3 loop is CASGLVSARTSGTDTGELFF. The CDR3 bases are TGTGCTAGTGGTTTGGTATCGGCTCGGACTAGCGGGACTGACACCGGGGAGCTGTTTTTT.

Only a few counts were recorded for this clonotype. The chain joins TRBV4-1 to TRBJ1-5; 8 bases are a match to TRBD1. Germline CDR1 reads MGHRA; CDR2 reads YSYEKL. J was trimmed by 4 bases and V by 3 bases; bases with no gene match: 5. CDR3 length: 15 residues. DNA of the CDR3: TGCGCCAGCAGCCAGAGGACAGGGTTAAATCAGCCCCAGCATTTT. It translates to CASSQRTGLNQPQHF.

This clonotype was seen repeatedly, ten times or more. The chain combines TRBV6-2 or TRBV6-3 with TRBJ1-2; D call uncertain. The V gene's germline CDR1 is MNHEY and CDR2 SVGEGT. V was trimmed by 0 bases and J by 0 bases, leaving 17 bases between them. The CDR3 has 18 residues. The CDR3 here is CASSYSSGIPVANYGYTF. Here the CDR3 DNA reads TGTGCCAGCAGTTACTCATCTGGAATTCCGGTAGCTAACTATGGCTACACCTTC.

DNA for the CDR3: TGTGCCACCAGTGATTTTTCCGGGGATGGCTACACCTTC. Translating it yields CATSDFSGDGYTF. The gene calls are TRBV24-1 and TRBJ1-2; no clear D. The CDR3 is made up of 13 amino acids. The germline V gene has CDR1 KGHDR and CDR2 SFDVKD. Trimming stripped 1 base from V and 6 bases from J, with 8 bases between.

This clonotype was seen ten or more times. The chain recombines TRBV6-5 with TRBJ2-7, with 7 bases fitting TRBD1. J was trimmed by 2 bases and V by 6 bases; bases with no gene match: 4. The CDR3 contains 13 residues. CDR1 is MNHEY, CDR2 SVGAGI, per germline. CDR3: CASSRDRPYEQYF. CDR3 DNA: TGTGCCAGCAGCCGGGACAGACCCTACGAGCAGTACTTC.

As regards this clonotype: A read error may produce the germline difference seen at one junction end. The chain has TRBV7-2 and TRBJ2-4, with 8 bases aligning to TRBD2. The CDR3 sequence is 16 residues long. The germline V gene encodes CDR1 SGHTA and CDR2 FQGNSA. The CDR3 reads CASSLGAGASKNIKYF. Here the CDR3 DNA reads TGTGCCAGCAGCTTAGGAGCGGGAGCCTCCAAAAACATTAAGTACTTC.

V is TRBV13 and J is TRBJ2-4; TRBD2 aligns across 9 bases. The CDR3 is made up of 19 amino acids. Germline V gene lookup returns CDR1 PRHDT and CDR2 FYEKMQ (reference sequence). The J segment lost 2 bases and the V segment lost 5 bases, leaving 16 bases of the junction unmatched. CDR3 nucleotides: TGTGCCAGCAGCGACCCCCGGGGTAGCGGGAGTAGATCCAAAAACATTCAGTACTTC. It encodes CASSDPRGSGSRSKNIQYF.